This T cell receptor (beta chain) was identified during a study of T cells after posttransplantation cyclophosphamide. Study observations and caveats: Recipient CMV seropositivity and CMV reactivation strongly tracked TRB clonality. TRB overlap between skin or GI tissue T cells and blood was limited.

Repertoires were generated with immunoSEQ multiplex PCR, while TCRdb's copy carries only in-frame clones and drops some. The table has fewer than 20,000 clones, around 70% seen once; the top ten hold less than 35%. In its sample, this clone was seen a few times. Antigen specificity is unknown. The germline gives CDR1 SGHTS, CDR2 YDEGEE. The CDR3 totals 15 residues. Trimming took off 4 bases at V and 9 bases at J, with 20 bases between the two ends. Treatment was busulfan-fludarabine conditioning, a marrow graft, and cyclophosphamide on days +3 and +4. Source: PBMCs, taken after an allogeneic stem cell transplant with post-transplant cyclophosphamide. This TCR came from a young adult male patient who received an allogeneic stem cell transplant from a related donor, was CMV-positive, and had acute GVHD only. Some T cells may be supplied by the graft donor. The V gene is TRBV5-8, the J gene TRBJ2-4; no reliable D call. CDR3 DNA sequence: TGTGCCAGCAGCCCCAGAGTCCGGGTCCGACTCATTCAGTACTTC. This encodes CASSPRVRVRLIQYF.